The 2 T cell receptor beta chains listed next were all sequenced from one sample in a study of siplizumab effects on memory and regulatory T cells. Assay used: immunoSEQ multiplex PCR; TCRdb lists only in-frame clones, some missing. This table has around 100,000 clones, more than 90% appearing once. Source material: CD4+ T cells sorted from blood. These receptors were collected from a human donor in good health.

The J gene is TRBJ1-3, the V gene TRBV7-8; 7 bases line up with TRBD1. This CDR3 spans 18 amino acids. Germline assignment: CDR1 SGHVS and CDR2 FQNEAQ. The V gene end was trimmed by 5 bases and the J gene end by 0 bases; junction bases not matched to a gene: 13. The CDR3 sequence is CASSPTYIQGNSGNTIYF. DNA of the CDR3: TGTGCCAGCAGCCCGACGTACATACAGGGGAACTCTGGAAACACCATATATTTT.

For the CDR3, the DNA is TGCGCCAGCAGTCACCAGGGACAGGGGGAAGGTGGCTACACCTTC. Translation gives CASSHQGQGEGGYTF. The chain recombines TRBV23-1 with TRBJ1-2; 11 nucleotides line up with TRBD1. TRBV23-1 carries the ORF label, with uncertain function. The trim removed 3 bases at V and 7 bases at J, leaving 7 bases unmatched. This CDR3 spans 15 amino acids.